This T cell receptor (beta chain) was identified in a study of CD8 T cells in ankylosing spondylitis. Broader study findings: Ankylosing spondylitis blood appeared to be characterized by a TCR beta motif of roughly eight highly homologous variants. Matched ankylosing spondylitis synovial fluid reportedly showed significant enrichment of disease-linked clones.

V lost 5 bases, J lost 5 bases, and 11 bases lay in between. This CDR3 comprises 13 residues. Germline V lookup: CDR1 PRHDT, CDR2 FYEKMQ (reference sequence). Libraries for TCR beta were made by quantitative 5'-RACE with molecular barcodes. Via MiXCR, TCRdb re-called the 5' RACE reads, giving one row per CDR3 protein. The data contain 200,000 to 250,000 distinct CDR3 sequences, approximately 20% of them singletons. As concerns this clonotype: Its antigen is currently unknown.

The sequence came from a male donor with ankylosing spondylitis. The rearrangement uses TRBV13 and TRBJ2-3, with D hard to call. The specimen sequenced was blood, either unsorted or a sorted T cell fraction (not recorded which). The CDR3 loop reads CASSPPRIDTQYF. The CDR3 DNA is TGTGCCAGCAGCCCGCCGAGGATAGATACGCAGTATTTT.